This T cell receptor beta chain was captured by sequencing in a study of cytomegalovirus exposure and HLA in healthy donors. PCR amplification relied on 60 Vbeta primers (plus 13 Jbeta primers). Assay: immunoSEQ multiplex PCR; the TCRdb copy retains only in-frame clones and omits some. Here the sample spans fewer than 200,000 clones, approximately 80% being singletons. Each donor was healthy, and each was a bone marrow donor. Donors were ostensibly healthy at sampling, although undocumented immune exposures were probable. Between the trimmed V and J ends, which lost 7 bases and 6 bases, there was a span of 16 bases. The length of the CDR3 is 15 residues. The germline V gene encodes CDR1 SGHAT and CDR2 FQDESV (reference sequence).

Sequences were obtained from PBMCs. The chain employs TRBV11-1 and TRBJ1-6; D is perhaps TRBD1 (6 bases). The receptor comes from a man aged 40-49 years in good health and CMV-seronegative. The CDR3 DNA reads TGTGCCAGCACCAAAGACGGGGGGCCTAATTCACCCCTCCACTTT. It yields the protein CASTKDGGPNSPLHF.